The source of this T cell receptor (beta chain) is a study of Graves' ophthalmopathy and Graves' hyperthyroidism. RNA served as the template for amplifying TCR beta CDR3 regions. An opening RT-PCR round employed HTBI primers and preceded a second-round multiplex PCR. A single record per CDR3 protein comes from TCRdb applying MiXCR to the multiplex PCR reads. The table records fewer than 350,000 distinct CDR3 sequences, 15% to 20% of them present only once. The length of the CDR3 is 11 residues. V was pared by 6 bases and J by 6 bases, with 5 bases between. In germline, CDR1 is MNHEY, CDR2 SVGAGI. This clonotype appeared many times.

The TCR comes from an adult man with Graves' ophthalmopathy. The rearrangement uses TRBV6-5 and TRBJ2-2; a weak D match, TRBD1 (5 bases). Sequenced sample: peripheral blood. CDR3 protein: CASRGAGELFF. The CDR3 DNA follows: TGTGCCAGCAGAGGGGCCGGGGAGCTGTTTTTT.